Each of the 9 T cell receptor beta chains below was sequenced from the same sample in a study of OX40 agonist ivuxolimab in advanced cancers. TCRdb's copy holds only in-frame clones and misses some; the assay was immunoSEQ multiplex PCR. The profile shows about 43,000 clones, 80% of them singletons. The starting material was CD4+ or CD8+ T cells sorted from blood, obtained in a trial of the OX40 agonist ivuxolimab. Receptor source: an adult with an advanced solid tumor such as melanoma, head and neck, liver or kidney cancer.

The rearrangement links TRBV29-1 to TRBJ2-5; D is possibly TRBD2 (6 bases). V shed 5 bases and J shed 1 base, with 20 bases lying between them. The CDR3 consists of 16 residues. Germline V gene data show CDR1 as SQVTM and CDR2 as ANQGSEA. As DNA, the CDR3 is TGCAGCGTTAGAGGTAATCGGGGACTGGGCCAAGAGACCCAGTACTTC. This translates into CSVRGNRGLGQETQYF. Together with reference TRBV29-1 and TRBJ2-5, the CDR3 gives the full variable domain: SAVISQKPSRDICQRGTSLTIQCQVDSQVTMMFWYRQQPGQSLTLIATANQGSEATYESGFVIDKFPISRPNLTFSTLTVSNMSPEDSSIYLCSVRGNRGLGQETQYFGPGTRLLVL.

The V call is TRBV6-1, the J call TRBJ1-5, with D unresolved. Trimming shortened V by 7 bases and J by 4 bases, and 14 bases separated the two germline ends. The germline CDR1 and CDR2 sequences are MNHNS and SASEGT. The CDR3 has 14 residues. The CDR3 DNA reads TGTGCCAGCACTTATCTCACTGCGAATCAGCCCCAGCATTTT. The encoded protein is CASTYLTANQPQHF.

V gene TRBV18 combines with J gene TRBJ2-7, with 14 positions matching TRBD2. Germline V gene sequence: CDR1 KGHSH, CDR2 LQKENI. CDR3 length: 17 amino acids. J lost 4 bases, V lost 1 base, and 6 bases had no gene match. CDR3 sequence reads: CASSPLGTSGSRYEQYF. CDR3 nucleotide sequence: TGTGCCAGCTCACCACTAGGGACTAGCGGGAGTAGGTACGAGCAGTACTTC.

The chain couples TRBV10-1 to TRBJ2-1; 7 bases line up with TRBD1. Germline V gives CDR1 WNHNN, CDR2 SYGVQD (reference sequence). The CDR3 consists of 13 residues. Trimming at V came to 6 bases and at J to 5 bases, leaving 4 bases not matched to a gene. The CDR3 coding sequence is TGCGCCAGCAGCCTTCAGGGGGACAATGAGCAGTTCTTC. Translating it yields CASSLQGDNEQFF.

This sequence joins TRBV5-4 and TRBJ2-3; tentatively, D is TRBD2 (5 bases). CDR3 length: 15 amino acids. The V gene's germline CDR1 is SGHNT and CDR2 YYREEE (reference sequence). Deletions cut 0 bases from V and 0 bases from J, with 8 bases between. In nucleotides, the CDR3 is TGTGCCAGCAGCTTGGCCGGAGGTAGCACAGATACGCAGTATTTT. The encoded protein is CASSLAGGSTDTQYF.

The chain carries TRBV19 and TRBJ1-4, with D perhaps matching TRBD1 (6 bases). Trimming stripped 8 bases from V and 5 bases from J, with 9 bases between. Germline V gives CDR1 LNHDA, CDR2 SQIVND (reference sequence). The CDR3 totals 12 residues. This CDR3 reads CASRTGNEKLFF. Here the CDR3 DNA reads TGTGCCAGTCGTACAGGGAATGAAAAACTGTTTTTT. Supplemented by reference TRBV19 and TRBJ1-4, the full variable domain reads DGGITQSPKYLFRKEGQNVTLSCEQNLNHDAMYWYRQDPGQGLRLIYYSQIVNDFQKGDIAEGYSVSREKKESFPLTVTSAQKNPTAFYLCASRTGNEKLFFGSGTQLSVL.

Only a few counts were recorded for this clone. V is TRBV19 and J is TRBJ2-5; 8 nucleotides agree with TRBD2. V trimming: 1 base; J trimming: 4 bases; junction bases outside the gene matches: 5. Germline V gives CDR1 LNHDA, CDR2 SQIVND (reference sequence). CDR3 size: 15 residues. CDR3 sequence (DNA): TGTGCCAGTAGTATAGTCCGGGGGGGCGGAGAGACCCAGTACTTC. Its protein is CASSIVRGGGETQYF.

V is TRBV5-1 and J is TRBJ2-7; D is possibly TRBD1 (6 bases). The CDR3 consists of 14 residues. The germline V gene has CDR1 SGHRS and CDR2 YFSETQ. The V end was cut by 2 bases, the J end by 2 bases, with 11 bases between. CDR3 residues: CASSLQQGPYEQYF. For the CDR3, the DNA is TGCGCCAGCAGCTTACAACAGGGACCCTACGAGCAGTACTTC.

The gene calls are TRBV2 and TRBJ1-5, with D maybe TRBD1 (5 bases). Between the trimmed V and J ends, which lost 5 bases and 6 bases, there was a span of 11 bases. The CDR3 spans 13 residues. CDR1 SNHLY and CDR2 FYNNEI come from the germline V gene. The CDR3 is CASSYGGFQPQHF. CDR3 DNA sequence: TGTGCCAGCAGTTATGGGGGATTTCAGCCCCAGCATTTT.